A selection of T cell receptor beta chains follows, all from one sample in a study of post-analysis software for immune sequencing data. MiXCR, run by TCRdb on the PCR reads, gives a single entry per CDR3 protein. Of around 770,000 distinct CDR3 sequences in the sample, under 60% were seen once. The source material was blood. These receptors were taken from a girl aged 10 to 17 with multiple sclerosis. The CDR3 runs from the conserved cysteine through the conserved F or W.

j_call v_call cdr3_aa
TRBJ1-1 TRBV5-1 CASSLDRGGGMNTEAFF
TRBJ2-7 TRBV6-5 CASSNGLADSYEQYF
TRBJ2-3 TRBV5-4 CASSPSLAGDHADTQYF
TRBJ2-1 TRBV6-1 CASSLPIQGGNEQFF
TRBJ1-1 TRBV28 CASSPGGGGYTEAFF
TRBJ2-7 TRBV9 CASSVGVQGVHEQYF
TRBJ1-6 TRBV6-5 CASRGQGSYNSPLHF
TRBJ2-7 TRBV12-3/TRBV12-4 CASRTGTGTYEQYF
TRBJ2-4 TRBV20-1 CSALQDRGKNIQYF
TRBJ2-1 TRBV10-3 CAISEFDLAGAFGEQFF
TRBJ1-2 TRBV24-1 CATSDRAGSGYTF
TRBJ1-2 TRBV27 CASSLKDRGGVYGYTF
TRBJ2-7 TRBV6-1 CASSDLLDRSYEQYF
TRBJ2-5 TRBV29-1 CSVEPTGYQETQYF
TRBJ2-7 TRBV3-1 CASSQGNRDYEQYF
TRBJ2-5 TRBV12-3/TRBV12-4 CASSPRTSLQETQYF
TRBJ2-5 TRBV20-1 CSARDRMGLAGTQYF
TRBJ2-5 TRBV7-9 CASPTAPQIDETQYF
. TRBV10-3 CAISDPDYSYEQYF
TRBJ1-6 TRBV27 CASSLGWGGYSPLHF
TRBJ2-5 TRBV6-5 CASSPGQGYETQYF
TRBJ1-2 TRBV24-1 CATSDPGTERVGYTF